This TCR beta chain was recovered during a study of T cell repertoires in ileal Crohn's disease. Study details: Patients had a median roughly 7.9-year disease duration, and approximately 35% were active smokers. About half received postoperative treatment, around twelve with thiopurines and about 20 anti-TNF.

Trimming took off 3 bases at V and 7 bases at J, with 11 bases between the two ends. CDR1 and CDR2 (germline): MGHDK, SYGVNS. CDR3 length: 13 amino acids. TCRdb keeps only in-frame clones here, not all; method: immunoSEQ multiplex PCR. Among around 6,200 clones, 70% to 80% were seen once, and the ten largest hold approximately 16%. Comments on this clone: The antigen is not known.

Study outcomes and limitations: Active smokers at surgery had more clonal expansions than non-smokers.

Included were adult ileal or ileocolonic Crohn's patients indicated for ileocolonic resection. The specimen was ileal tissue. The TCR comes from an adult with Crohn's disease. This rearrangement joins TRBV25-1 to TRBJ2-3, with unresolved D. CDR3 sequence reads: CASSDRLANTQYF. CDR3 bases: TGTGCCAGCAGTGACAGACTTGCTAATACGCAGTATTTT.